This record covers a single T cell receptor (beta chain). Under the authors' procedure: By means of reference gene primer amplification, nucleated cell counts were estimated. Repertoires were generated with immunoSEQ multiplex PCR, while TCRdb's copy carries only in-frame clones and drops some. That table furnishes V, J and clone size, whereas the DNA furnished D and trimming. The repertoire holds roughly 320,000 clones, with about 87% as singletons. This entry comes from a study of blood T cell repertoires in COVID-19. For the study at large: COVID-19 samples from acute and convalescent phases originated in the United States, Italy and Spain. The analysed material was cDNA or gDNA that came from T cells, B-cell-depleted T cells, or PBMCs.

Trimming cost V 5 bases and J 0 bases, with 5 bases left between them. CDR1 is ENHRY and CDR2 is SYGVKD in the germline V gene. CDR3 length: 14 residues. What was sequenced was peripheral blood. The rearrangement joins TRBV10-3 to TRBJ2-6; D ambiguous. This clonotype originated in a man between 65 and 85 years old with acute or convalescent COVID-19. This CDR3 reads CAISPNSGANVLTF. The CDR3 DNA sequence: TGTGCCATCAGTCCTAACTCTGGGGCCAACGTCCTGACTTTC.